A selection of T cell receptor beta chains follows, all from one sample in a study of chemoradiotherapy in HPV16-positive cancers. The assay was immunoSEQ multiplex PCR, and TCRdb's table has in-frame clones only and misses some. The sample has 700 or so clones, roughly 77% seen once. This specimen was tumor tissue, taken from a patient who underwent chemoradiotherapy. The source of these receptors is a human donor with HPV-associated anogenital cancer. The CDR3 runs from the conserved cysteine through the conserved F or W. Fields, in order: V gene, D gene, J gene, clone size, CDR3 protein, CDR3 DNA. D genes are given only for firm matches. Clone size is stated in some rows and not others, as once, few, many or a class when expanded.

V: TRBV28; D: .; J: TRBJ1-2; size: .; CDR3: CASSYLRGNYGYTF; DNA: TGTGCCAGCAGTTATTTACGGGGAAACTATGGCTACACCTTC
V: TRBV4-3; D: .; J: TRBJ2-3; size: .; CDR3: CASSPPGGPTDTQYF; DNA: TGCGCCAGCAGCCCCCCCGGGGGGCCCACAGATACGCAGTATTTT
V: TRBV10-3; D: .; J: TRBJ2-3; size: .; CDR3: CAISEIFTDTQYF; DNA: TGTGCCATCAGTGAGATTTTCACAGATACGCAGTATTTT
V: TRBV7-8; D: .; J: TRBJ2-2; size: once; CDR3: CASSLVSGGVFGELFF; DNA: TGTGCCAGCAGCTTAGTTAGTGGCGGGGTTTTTGGGGAGCTGTTTTTT
V: TRBV6-6; D: .; J: TRBJ2-3; size: .; CDR3: CASSAGSTGDTQYF; DNA: TGTGCCAGCAGTGCGGGGTCCACGGGGGATACGCAGTATTTT
V: TRBV7-3; D: .; J: TRBJ2-7; size: .; CDR3: CASSLTGRYEQYF; DNA: TGTGCCAGCAGCTTGACAGGTCGCTACGAGCAGTACTTC
V: TRBV29-1; D: TRBD2; J: TRBJ2-1; size: .; CDR3: CSVPTSGRGMGEQFF; DNA: TGCAGCGTGCCCACTAGCGGGAGAGGGATGGGTGAGCAGTTCTTC
V: TRBV28; D: .; J: TRBJ2-5; size: .; CDR3: CASNERTGLETQYF; DNA: TGTGCCAGCAACGAGAGAACGGGCCTGGAGACCCAGTACTTC
V: TRBV6-1; D: .; J: TRBJ2-2; size: once; CDR3: CASSEAGELFF; DNA: TGTGCCAGCAGTGAAGCGGGGGAGCTGTTTTTT
V: TRBV10-1; D: .; J: TRBJ2-1; size: .; CDR3: CASSGDFRDEQFF; DNA: TGCGCCAGCAGTGGGGACTTTAGGGATGAGCAGTTCTTC
V: TRBV7-6; D: .; J: TRBJ2-2; size: few; CDR3: CASSGVTTGELFF; DNA: TGTGCCAGCAGCGGAGTCACCACCGGGGAGCTGTTTTTT
V: TRBV4-2; D: .; J: TRBJ1-1; size: .; CDR3: CASSQTPDRIEAFF; DNA: TGTGCCAGCAGCCAGACGCCCGACAGGATTGAAGCTTTCTTT